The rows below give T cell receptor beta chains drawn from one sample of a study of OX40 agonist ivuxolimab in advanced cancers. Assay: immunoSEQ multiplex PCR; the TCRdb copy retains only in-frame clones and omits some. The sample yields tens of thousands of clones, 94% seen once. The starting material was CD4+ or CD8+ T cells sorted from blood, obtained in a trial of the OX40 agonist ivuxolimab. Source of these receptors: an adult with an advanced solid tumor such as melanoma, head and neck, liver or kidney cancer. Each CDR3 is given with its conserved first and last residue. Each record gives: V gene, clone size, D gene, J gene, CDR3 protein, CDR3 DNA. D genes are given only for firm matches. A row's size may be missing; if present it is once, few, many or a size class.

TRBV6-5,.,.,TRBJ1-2,CASSYSPENYGYTF,TGTGCCAGCAGTTACTCGCCAGAGAACTATGGCTACACCTTC
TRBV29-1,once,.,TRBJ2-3,CSVEPGGVADTQYF,TGCAGCGTTGAACCCGGAGGAGTCGCAGATACGCAGTATTTT
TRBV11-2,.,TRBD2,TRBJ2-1,CASSLQTGAGGTYNEQFF,TGTGCCAGCAGCTTGCAAACCGGCGCGGGAGGAACCTACAATGAGCAGTTCTTC
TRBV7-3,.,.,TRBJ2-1,CASSLGRSEQFF,TGTGCCAGCAGCTTGGGTCGATCAGAGCAGTTCTTC
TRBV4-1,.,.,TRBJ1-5,CASSPDMNQPQHF,TGCGCCAGCAGCCCGGATATGAATCAGCCCCAGCATTTT
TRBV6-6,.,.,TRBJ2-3,CASSYNSPPSTDTQYF,TGTGCCAGCAGTTATAATAGCCCCCCTAGCACAGATACGCAGTATTTT
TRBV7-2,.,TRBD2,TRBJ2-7,CASSRDYRYEQYF,TGTGCCAGCAGTAGGGACTATCGCTACGAGCAGTACTTC
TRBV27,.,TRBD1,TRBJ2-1,CASSLDRGNEQFF,TGTGCCAGCAGTCTAGACAGGGGAAATGAGCAGTTCTTC
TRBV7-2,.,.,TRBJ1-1,CASSPWESREAFF,TGTGCCAGCAGCCCCTGGGAAAGTCGAGAAGCTTTCTTT
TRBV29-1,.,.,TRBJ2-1,CSVEDTGMGDNEQFF,TGCAGCGTTGAAGATACGGGGATGGGTGACAATGAGCAGTTCTTC
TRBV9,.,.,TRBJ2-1,CASNVGSGPYNEQFF,TGTGCCAGCAACGTGGGTAGCGGACCCTACAATGAGCAGTTCTTC
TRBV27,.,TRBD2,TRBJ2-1,CASSLSSGGGYEQFF,TGTGCCAGCAGTTTATCTAGCGGGGGGGGCTATGAGCAGTTCTTC
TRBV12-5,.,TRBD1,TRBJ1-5,CASGPGGGNQPQHF,TGTGCTAGTGGACCAGGGGGCGGCAATCAGCCCCAGCATTTT
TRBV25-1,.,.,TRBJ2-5,CASSESGEETQYF,TGTGCCAGCAGTGAATCGGGCGAGGAGACCCAGTACTTC
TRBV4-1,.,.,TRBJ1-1,CASSQDRAENTEAFF,TGCGCCAGCAGCCAAGATCGGGCCGAGAACACTGAAGCTTTCTTT
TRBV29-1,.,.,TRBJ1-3,CSVVKGNTIYF,TGCAGCGTTGTAAAGGGGAACACCATATATTTT
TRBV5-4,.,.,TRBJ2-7,CASSLEPGASYEQYF,TGTGCCAGCAGCTTGGAACCGGGGGCCTCCTACGAGCAGTACTTC
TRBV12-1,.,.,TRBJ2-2,CASSFVPSTSNTGELFF,TGTGCCAGCAGCTTTGTCCCTAGCACCTCGAACACCGGGGAGCTGTTTTTT
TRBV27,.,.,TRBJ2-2,CASSLLDGELFF,TGTGCCAGCAGTTTATTGGACGGGGAGCTGTTTTTT
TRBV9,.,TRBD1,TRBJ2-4,CASSTNGRTGSIQYF,TGTGCCAGCAGCACGAATGGTAGGACAGGCTCCATTCAGTACTTC